Given below is one T cell receptor (beta chain) in context. Its target is not known. This entry comes from a study of T cell responses to AZD1222 COVID-19 vaccine. Notes on the study in general: Spike was spanned by vaccine-associated CD4 TCRs, which were dominant at 160-218 and 743-854. Donors were mostly white British, more females; clonal diversity possibly underestimated.

Method: immunoSEQ multiplex PCR; TCRdb's copy keeps in-frame clones and lacks some. Of 90,000 to 150,000 clones listed, about 86% are singletons. Trimming left V 2 bases short and J 11 bases short, with 7 bases between. CDR3 length: 11 residues. The sequenced sample was peripheral blood, obtained on day 0 of AZD1222 vaccination. The chain uses TRBV12-3 or TRBV12-4 and TRBJ2-4, with D unresolved. The TCR sequence derives from an adult in good health. CDR3 DNA sequence: TGTGCCAGCAGTTTACTTGACCTTCAGTACTTC. As protein: CASSLLDLQYF.